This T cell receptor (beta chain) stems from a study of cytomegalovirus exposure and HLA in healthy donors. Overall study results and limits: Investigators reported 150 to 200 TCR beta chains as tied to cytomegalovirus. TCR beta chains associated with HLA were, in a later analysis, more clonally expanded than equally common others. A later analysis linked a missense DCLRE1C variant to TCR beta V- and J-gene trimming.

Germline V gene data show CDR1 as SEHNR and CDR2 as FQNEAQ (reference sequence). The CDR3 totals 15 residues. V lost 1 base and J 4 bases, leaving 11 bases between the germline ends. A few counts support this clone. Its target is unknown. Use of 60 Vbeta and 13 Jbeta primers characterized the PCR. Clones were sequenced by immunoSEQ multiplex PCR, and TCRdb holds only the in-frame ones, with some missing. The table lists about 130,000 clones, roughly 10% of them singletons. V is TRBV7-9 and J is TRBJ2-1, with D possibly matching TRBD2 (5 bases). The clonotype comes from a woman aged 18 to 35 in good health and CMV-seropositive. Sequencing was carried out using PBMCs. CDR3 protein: CASSLGAGLYNEQFF. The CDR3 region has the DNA TGTGCCAGCAGCTTAGGGGCGGGCCTTTACAATGAGCAGTTCTTC.